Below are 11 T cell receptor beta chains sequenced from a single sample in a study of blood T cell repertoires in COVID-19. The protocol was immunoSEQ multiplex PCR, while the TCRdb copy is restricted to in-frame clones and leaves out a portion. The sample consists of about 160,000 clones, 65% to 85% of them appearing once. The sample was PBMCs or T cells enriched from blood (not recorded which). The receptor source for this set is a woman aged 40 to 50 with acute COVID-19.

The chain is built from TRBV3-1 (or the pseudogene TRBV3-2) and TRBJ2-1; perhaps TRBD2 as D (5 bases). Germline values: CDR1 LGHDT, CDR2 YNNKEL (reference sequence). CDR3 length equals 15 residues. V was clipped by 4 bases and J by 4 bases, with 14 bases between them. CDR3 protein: CASSRRITGYNEQFF. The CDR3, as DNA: TGTGCCAGCAGCCGGAGGATCACGGGTTACAATGAGCAGTTCTTC.

CDR3 coding DNA: TGTGCCAGCACAGACGGATGGAAACAGGCTGCACTGGACTCTGGAAACACCATATATTTT. This codes for CASTDGWKQAALDSGNTIYF. This chain links TRBV7-9 with TRBJ1-3; weak D call: TRBD1 (5 bases). This CDR3 comprises 20 residues. Germline V CDR1 and CDR2: SEHNR, FQNEAQ (reference sequence). The ends were cut back, 7 bases at V and 0 bases at J, with 28 bases in the middle.

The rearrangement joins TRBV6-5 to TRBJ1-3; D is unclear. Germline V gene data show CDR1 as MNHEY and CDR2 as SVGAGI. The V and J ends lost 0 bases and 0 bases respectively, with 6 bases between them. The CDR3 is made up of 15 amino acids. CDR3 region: CASSYSQVSGNTIYF. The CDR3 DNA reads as TGTGCCAGCAGTTACTCCCAGGTCTCTGGAAACACCATATATTTT.

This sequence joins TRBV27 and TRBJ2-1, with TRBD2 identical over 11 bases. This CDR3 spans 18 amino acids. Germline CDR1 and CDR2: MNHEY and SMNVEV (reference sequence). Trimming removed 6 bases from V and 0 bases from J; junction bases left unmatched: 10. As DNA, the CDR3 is TGTGCCAGCAGGTTACTAGCGGGAGCCCTTAGCTCCTACAATGAGCAGTTCTTC. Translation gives CASRLLAGALSSYNEQFF.

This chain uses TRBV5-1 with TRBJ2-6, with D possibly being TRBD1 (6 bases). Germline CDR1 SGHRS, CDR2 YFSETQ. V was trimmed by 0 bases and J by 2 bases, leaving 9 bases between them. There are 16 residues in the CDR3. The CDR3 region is CASSLVGAPGANVLTF. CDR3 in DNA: TGCGCCAGCAGCTTGGTGGGGGCGCCTGGGGCCAACGTCCTGACTTTC.

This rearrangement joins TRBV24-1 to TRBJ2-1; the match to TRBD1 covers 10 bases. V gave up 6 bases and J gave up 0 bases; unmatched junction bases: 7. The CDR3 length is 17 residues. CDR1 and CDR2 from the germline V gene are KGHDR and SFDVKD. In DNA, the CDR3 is TGTGCCACCAGTACAGCGACAGGGGGCGCCTCCTACAATGAGCAGTTCTTC. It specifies CATSTATGGASYNEQFF.

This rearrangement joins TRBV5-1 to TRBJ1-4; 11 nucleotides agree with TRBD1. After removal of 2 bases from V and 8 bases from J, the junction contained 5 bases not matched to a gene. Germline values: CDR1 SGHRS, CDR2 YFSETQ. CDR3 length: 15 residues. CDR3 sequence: CASSLGTGGQEKLFF. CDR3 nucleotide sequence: TGCGCCAGCAGCTTAGGGACAGGGGGTCAAGAAAAACTGTTTTTT. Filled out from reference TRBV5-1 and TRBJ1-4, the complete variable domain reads KAGVTQTPRYLIKTRGQQVTLSCSPISGHRSVSWYQQTPGQGLQFLFEYFSETQRNKGNFPGRFSGRQFSNSRSEMNVSTLELGDSALYLCASSLGTGGQEKLFFGSGTQLSVL.

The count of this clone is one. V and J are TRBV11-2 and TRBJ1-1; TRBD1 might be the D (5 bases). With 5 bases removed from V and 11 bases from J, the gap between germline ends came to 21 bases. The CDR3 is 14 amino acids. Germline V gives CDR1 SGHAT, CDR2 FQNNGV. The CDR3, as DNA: TGTGCCAGCAGCGTTAGCCCGGGACTGGCTGGGGCTTTCTTT. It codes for CASSVSPGLAGAFF.

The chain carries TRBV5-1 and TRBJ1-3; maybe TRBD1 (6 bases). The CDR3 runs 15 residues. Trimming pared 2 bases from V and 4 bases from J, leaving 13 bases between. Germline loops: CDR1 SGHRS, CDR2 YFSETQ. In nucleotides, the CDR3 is TGCGCCAGCAGCTTACTTACAGGGTACGGAAACACCATATATTTT. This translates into CASSLLTGYGNTIYF. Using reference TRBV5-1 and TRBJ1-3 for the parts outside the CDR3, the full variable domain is KAGVTQTPRYLIKTRGQQVTLSCSPISGHRSVSWYQQTPGQGLQFLFEYFSETQRNKGNFPGRFSGRQFSNSRSEMNVSTLELGDSALYLCASSLLTGYGNTIYFGEGSWLTVV.

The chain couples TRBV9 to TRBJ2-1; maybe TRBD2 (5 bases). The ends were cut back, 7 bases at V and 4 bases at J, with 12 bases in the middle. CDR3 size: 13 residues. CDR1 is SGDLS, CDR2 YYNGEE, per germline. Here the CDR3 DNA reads TGTGCCAGCGGGAGCGCTCCTTACAATGAGCAGTTCTTC. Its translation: CASGSAPYNEQFF. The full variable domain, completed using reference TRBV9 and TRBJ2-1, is DSGVTQTPKHLITATGQRVTLRCSPRSGDLSVYWYQQSLDQGLQFLIQYYNGEERAKGNILERFSAQQFPDLHSELNLSSLELGDSALYFCASGSAPYNEQFFGPGTRLTVL.

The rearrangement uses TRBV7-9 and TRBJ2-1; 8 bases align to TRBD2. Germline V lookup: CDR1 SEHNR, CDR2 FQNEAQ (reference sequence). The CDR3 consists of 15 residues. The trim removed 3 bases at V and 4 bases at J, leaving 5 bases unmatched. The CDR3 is CASSFSSGDYNEQFF. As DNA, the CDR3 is TGTGCCAGCAGCTTTAGTAGCGGGGATTACAATGAGCAGTTCTTC. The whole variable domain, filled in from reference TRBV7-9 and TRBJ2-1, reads DTGVSQNPRHKITKRGQNVTFRCDPISEHNRLYWYRQTLGQGPEFLTYFQNEAQLEKSRLLSDRFSAERPKGSFSTLEIQRTEQGDSAMYLCASSFSSGDYNEQFFGPGTRLTVL.